A single T cell receptor (beta chain) is shown here with its context. Antigen specificity is unknown. Germline CDR1 is SGHNT and CDR2 is YYREEE (reference sequence). The CDR3 sequence is 15 residues long. This sample was taken from a study of T cells expressing NK-cell markers. In the study overall: Of eight sequenced donors, seven were HCMV-seropositive and one HCMV-seronegative. Study conclusions and caveats: Where four donors were concerned, these clonotypes also led the CD3+CD56-NKG2C+ fraction. Among CD8+ T cells from over 5 donors, dominant NKG2C+ clonotypes accounted for about 1.0-7.0%. It was still unclear whether expanded NKG2C+ T cell clones were HCMV specific.

Following a re-call of the 5' RACE reads, TCRdb has one entry per CDR3 protein and lacks DNA. The sample data list 150,000 to 200,000 distinct CDR3 sequences. The sequenced sample was blood T cells: a sorted CD56 or NKG2C T cell subset, CD4+ or CD8+ T cells, or bulk PBMC T cells (not recorded which). The sequence derives from a man aged 18 to 69 in good health. The V and J genes are TRBV5-4 and TRBJ2-7; TCRdb lists TRBD1, though no DNA is available to test this call. CDR3 loop: CASSYSGTGAYEQYF.